These T cell receptor beta chains were read from a single sample in a study of T cell changes during pregnancy in multiple sclerosis. The assay was immunoSEQ multiplex PCR, and TCRdb's table has in-frame clones only and misses some. The sample yields just under 45,000 clones, approximately 96% seen once. The specimen was peripheral blood, collected in the second trimester of pregnancy. The source of these receptors is a female donor with multiple sclerosis, enrolled in a pregnancy study. Each CDR3 is given with its conserved first and last residue. The D gene is left open where the match is weak. For some rows the clone size is stated as once, few or many, or as a class when expanded; others skip it.

>TRBD2|once|TRBJ2-7|15|TRBV2
CASTAGLAGAREQYF
TGTGCCAGCACCGCTGGACTAGCGGGAGCGCGTGAGCAGTACTTC
>-|-|TRBJ1-1|15|TRBV5-5
CASSLASGLNTEAFF
TGTGCCAGCAGCTTGGCTTCAGGGTTGAACACTGAAGCTTTCTTT
>-|-|TRBJ1-1|14|TRBV2
CASTTLQGKAEAFF
TGTGCCAGCACCACCCTTCAGGGGAAGGCTGAAGCTTTCTTT
>-|-|TRBJ1-1|13|TRBV11-1
CASSLDRNTEAFF
TGTGCCAGCAGCTTAGATCGGAACACTGAAGCTTTCTTT
>TRBD2|-|TRBJ2-1|16|TRBV19
CASSRGLAGVENEQFF
TGTGCCAGTAGTAGGGGACTAGCGGGCGTCGAGAATGAGCAGTTCTTC
>TRBD2|-|TRBJ2-5|15|TRBV6-1
CAGSVLAGGQETQYF
TGTGCCGGCAGCGTACTAGCGGGGGGGCAAGAGACCCAGTACTTC
>TRBD1|-|TRBJ2-2|16|TRBV19
CASSKTGGRITGELFF
TGTGCCAGTAGTAAAACAGGGGGCCGAATCACCGGGGAGCTGTTTTTT
>-|-|TRBJ2-2|13|TRBV27
CASTLSKAGELFF
TGTGCCAGCACCCTTAGTAAAGCCGGGGAGCTGTTTTTT
>-|-|TRBJ1-1|15|TRBV27
CASSSFVGGLTEAFF
TGTGCCAGCAGTTCGTTTGTCGGGGGACTCACTGAAGCTTTCTTT
>-|-|TRBJ2-5|15|TRBV7-2
CASSLVGGGMETQYF
TGTGCCAGCAGCTTAGTAGGCGGTGGCATGGAGACCCAGTACTTC
>-|-|TRBJ1-2|13|TRBV7-9
CASRGGAPYGYTF
TGTGCCAGCAGGGGGGGGGCCCCCTATGGCTACACCTTC
>-|-|TRBJ1-1|12|TRBV11-2
CASRTVNTEAFF
TGTGCGAGCCGGACAGTGAACACTGAAGCTTTCTTT
>TRBD1|-|TRBJ1-2|17|TRBV5-5
CASSPSPDRVGGYGYTF
TGTGCCAGCAGCCCCTCCCCGGACAGGGTGGGGGGCTATGGCTACACCTTC
>TRBD2|-|TRBJ2-3|13|TRBV30
CAWSVAGVDTQYF
TGTGCCTGGAGTGTGGCGGGAGTAGATACGCAGTATTTT
>-|-|TRBJ2-6|17|TRBV7-8
CASSLPLQGYGANVLTF
TGTGCCAGCAGCTTACCGCTTCAGGGCTACGGGGCCAACGTCCTGACTTTC
>-|once|TRBJ2-1|12|TRBV11-2
CASRSGWDEQFF
TGTGCCAGCAGGAGCGGGTGGGATGAGCAGTTCTTC
>TRBD2|-|TRBJ2-1|15|TRBV6-5
CASSYSASGIDEQFF
TGTGCCAGCAGTTACTCGGCTAGCGGGATCGATGAGCAGTTCTTC
>-|-|TRBJ1-2|17|TRBV19
CASSTKRGQQQFYGYTF
TGTGCCAGTAGTACGAAACGCGGGCAGCAGCAGTTTTATGGCTACACCTTC
>-|once|TRBJ1-1|14|TRBV18
CASSLDRLNTEAFF
TGTGCCAGCTCACTTGACAGATTGAACACTGAAGCTTTCTTT
>TRBD2|-|TRBJ2-1|18|TRBV5-1
CASSLGLAGAASYNEQFF
TGCGCCAGCAGCTTGGGGCTAGCGGGGGCAGCGTCCTACAATGAGCAGTTCTTC
>TRBD1|-|TRBJ1-2|14|TRBV28
CASSSTGGKGGYTF
TGTGCCAGCAGTTCGACAGGGGGGAAGGGTGGCTACACCTTC
>TRBD1|-|TRBJ2-2|16|TRBV11-3
CASSPGQGKVTGELFF
TGTGCCAGCAGCCCGGGACAGGGTAAAGTCACCGGGGAGCTGTTTTTT
>-|-|TRBJ1-5|17|TRBV5-4
CASNRLGGWDSNQPQHF
TGTGCCAGCAACCGACTGGGCGGGTGGGATAGCAATCAGCCCCAGCATTTT
>-|-|TRBJ1-2|15|TRBV15
CATSREQGANYGYTF
TGTGCCACCAGCAGAGAACAGGGAGCTAACTATGGCTACACCTTC
>-|-|TRBJ2-2|13|TRBV4-2
CASSQDRTGELFF
TGTGCCAGCAGCCAAGATCGGACCGGGGAGCTGTTTTTT
>TRBD1|-|TRBJ1-1|15|TRBV7-8
CASSLEWDSVGGAFF
TGTGCCAGCAGCTTAGAGTGGGACAGTGTAGGAGGAGCTTTCTTT
>TRBD1|-|TRBJ1-1|16|TRBV11-2
CASSLVGTGWGSEAFF
TGTGCCAGCAGCTTAGTAGGGACAGGGTGGGGCAGTGAAGCTTTCTTT
>TRBD2|-|TRBJ2-5|16|TRBV6-6
CASSYIGGAVGETQYF
TGTGCCAGCAGTTACATCGGGGGGGCCGTAGGAGAGACCCAGTACTTC
>-|-|TRBJ1-5|15|TRBV7-8
CASSGGQYSNQPQHF
TGTGCCAGCAGCGGCGGACAGTATAGCAATCAGCCCCAGCATTTT
>-|once|TRBJ2-7|13|TRBV5-1
CASRSGGSYEQYF
TGCGCCAGCAGGTCCGGGGGCTCCTACGAGCAGTACTTC
>TRBD2|-|TRBJ2-5|16|TRBV18
CASSPPSGGALETQYF
TGTGCCAGCTCACCCCCCAGCGGGGGGGCGTTGGAGACCCAGTACTTC
>-|-|TRBJ2-3|13|TRBV27
CASSLLGTDTQYF
TGTGCCAGCAGTCTCCTCGGCACAGATACGCAGTATTTT
>TRBD2|-|TRBJ2-3|18|TRBV7-8
CASSWAGGGSTSTDTQYF
TGTGCCAGCAGCTGGGCTGGCGGGGGGTCAACTAGCACAGATACGCAGTATTTT
>-|-|TRBJ1-3|16|TRBV10-3
CAISEEPRGEGNTIYF
TGTGCCATCAGTGAGGAGCCGCGCGGAGAAGGAAACACCATATATTTT
>TRBD2|-|TRBJ2-1|17|TRBV28
CASSFRVGRAGYNEQFF
TGTGCCAGCAGTTTTCGGGTGGGGAGGGCCGGGTACAATGAGCAGTTCTTC
>-|-|TRBJ2-3|17|TRBV4-2
CASSQDRGSGGTDTQYF
TGTGCCAGCAGCCAAGATAGGGGTTCGGGGGGCACAGATACGCAGTATTTT
>-|-|TRBJ2-7|13|TRBV19
CASSIQGPYEQYF
TGTGCCAGTAGTATTCAGGGGCCCTACGAGCAGTACTTC
>-|-|TRBJ1-1|14|TRBV27
CASSWGTSLTEAFF
TGTGCCAGCAGTTGGGGGACAAGCCTGACTGAAGCTTTCTTT
>-|-|TRBJ1-4|17|TRBV7-9
CASSQGISPRSNEKLFF
TGTGCCAGCAGCCAGGGAATAAGCCCGAGGTCGAATGAAAAACTGTTTTTT
>-|-|TRBJ1-3|14|TRBV6-1
CASSEVSSGNTIYF
TGTGCCAGCAGTGAAGTGAGCTCTGGAAACACCATATATTTT
>-|-|TRBJ1-2|12|TRBV12-5
CASGSAPGGYTF
TGTGCTAGTGGTTCCGCCCCCGGTGGCTACACCTTC
>TRBD2|-|TRBJ2-1|15|TRBV27
CASSPGVAGANEQFF
TGTGCCAGCAGTCCCGGGGTAGCGGGAGCGAATGAGCAGTTCTTC
>TRBD1|once|TRBJ2-7|12|TRBV29-1
CSVLTGPREQYF
TGCAGCGTTTTGACAGGGCCGCGCGAGCAGTACTTC
>TRBD1|-|TRBJ2-3|15|TRBV19
CASNARDRVTDTQYF
TGTGCCAGTAACGCCCGGGACAGGGTCACAGATACGCAGTATTTT
>TRBD1|-|TRBJ2-6|19|TRBV14
CASSQSLGQGFSGANVLTF
TGTGCCAGCAGCCAATCTTTGGGACAGGGGTTCTCTGGGGCCAACGTCCTGACTTTC
>-|-|TRBJ1-4|14|TRBV6-1
CASSVGGGKEKLFF
TGTGCCAGCAGTGTAGGGGGGGGGAAGGAAAAACTGTTTTTT
>TRBD1|-|TRBJ2-7|13|TRBV5-1
CASSLGTGGWQYF
TGCGCCAGCAGCCTGGGGACAGGGGGTTGGCAGTACTTC
>TRBD1|-|TRBJ1-3|18|TRBV9
CASSSRPGTGNSGNTIYF
TGTGCCAGCAGCTCACGTCCCGGGACAGGGAACTCTGGAAACACCATATATTTT
>TRBD1|-|TRBJ2-1|14|TRBV7-3
CASSFTGAYNEQFF
TGTGCCAGCAGCTTTACAGGGGCCTACAATGAGCAGTTCTTC
>-|-|TRBJ2-3|12|TRBV2
CASSAGSDTQYF
TGTGCCAGCAGTGCGGGGTCAGATACGCAGTATTTT